These 12 T cell receptor beta chains were all obtained from the same sample, sequenced in a study of cytomegalovirus exposure and HLA in healthy donors. The PCR was carried out with 60 Vbeta primers and 13 Jbeta primers. Profiling relied on immunoSEQ multiplex PCR, and the TCRdb table lists in-frame clones only, not all of them. The repertoire has about 110,000 clones, about 80% of them found once; the top ten carry roughly 2.9%. Sequencing input: PBMCs. The receptors were sampled from a woman aged 60 to 75 in good health and CMV-seropositive.

This clone was seen just once. V and J are TRBV5-1 and TRBJ2-3; maybe TRBD2 (5 bases). Per germline, CDR1 SGHRS and CDR2 YFSETQ. This CDR3 is 15 amino acids long. The germline V and J ends were trimmed by 0 bases and 1 base, with 9 bases remaining between them. The CDR3 sequence is CASSLEWRGTDTQYF. CDR3 nucleotides: TGCGCCAGCAGCTTGGAATGGCGGGGCACAGATACGCAGTATTTT.

Comment on this clone: Its ends do not fully match the called genes, so a read error is possible. The chain employs TRBV7-9 and TRBJ1-1; TRBD1 might be the D (5 bases). Germline CDR1 reads SEHNR; CDR2 reads FQNEAQ (reference sequence). CDR3 length equals 14 residues. CDR3 region: CSSSTGGLDTEAFF. The DNA for the CDR3 is TGTTCCAGCAGCACGGGGGGGTTGGACACTGAAGCTTTCTTT.

Written as DNA, the CDR3 is TGTGCCAGCAGTGGACGATGGAGGGGCACCGGGGAGCTGTTTTTT. Protein product: CASSGRWRGTGELFF. This chain uses TRBV6-1 with TRBJ2-2; D might be TRBD2 (6 bases). Germline V gene data show CDR1 as MNHNS and CDR2 as SASEGT. The CDR3 extends over 15 amino acids. Trimming left V 4 bases short and J 4 bases short, with 13 bases between.

The V and J genes are TRBV28 and TRBJ2-3; 10 bases agree with TRBD2. Germline-derived CDR1 and CDR2 are MDHEN and SYDVKM. The junction had 8 bases not matched to a gene; V was cut back by 9 bases and J by 2 bases. This CDR3 contains 15 residues. CDR3 protein: CASVRLAGYTDTQYF. The CDR3 DNA reads as TGTGCCAGTGTCAGACTAGCGGGTTACACAGATACGCAGTATTTT.

V usage is TRBV28 and J usage is TRBJ1-5, with TRBD1 matching 9 bases. The CDR3 sequence is 16 residues long. Germline V gene data show CDR1 as MDHEN and CDR2 as SYDVKM. J gave up 1 base and V 4 bases, and 5 bases lay outside the gene matches. CDR3 region: CASSSVDRGSNQPQHF. CDR3 sequence (DNA): TGTGCCAGCAGTTCCGTCGACAGGGGGAGCAATCAGCCCCAGCATTTT.

The V and J genes are TRBV29-1 and TRBJ1-4, with 9 nucleotides matching TRBD1. The CDR3 totals 15 residues. CDR1 and CDR2 from the germline V gene are SQVTM and ANQGSEA. V lost 5 bases to trimming and J lost 4 bases; unmatched junction nucleotides: 8. CDR3 DNA sequence: TGCAGCGTTTCAACAGGGGGCCGGATTAATGAAAAACTGTTTTTT. Protein sequence: CSVSTGGRINEKLFF.

The rearrangement joins TRBV19 to TRBJ2-7; 7 bases map to TRBD2. The CDR3 covers 15 residues. The junction had 11 bases not matched to a gene; V was cut back by 6 bases and J by 3 bases. Looked up from germline, CDR1 is LNHDA and CDR2 is SQIVND (reference sequence). DNA of the CDR3: TGTGCCAGTAGCCACTTCCTAGCGGCGGGCTACGAGCAGTACTTC. It yields the protein CASSHFLAAGYEQYF.

V gene TRBV4-2 combines with J gene TRBJ2-7; TRBD1 matches 11 bases. The germline CDR1 and CDR2 sequences are LGHNA and YNFKEQ. CDR3 length: 18 amino acids. V lost 4 bases, J lost 1 base, and 12 bases stayed unmatched. The CDR3 DNA reads TGTGCCAGCAGCCCCCAAAAGGGCGGGACAGGGGGATCCTACGAGCAGTACTTC. Translating it yields CASSPQKGGTGGSYEQYF.

This clone was observed once. The chain's CDR3 is CASSKRHVQLADTQYF. CDR3 in DNA: TGCGCCAGCAGCAAACGACATGTGCAACTGGCAGATACGCAGTATTTT. The rearrangement uses TRBV5-1 and TRBJ2-3; D not resolved. The CDR3 runs to 16 residues. CDR1 and CDR2 (germline): SGHRS, YFSETQ. V gave up 4 bases and J gave up 4 bases, with 19 bases separating them.

The CDR3 loop is CAISEPSILVLGRSYEQYF. DNA of the CDR3: TGTGCCATCAGTGAGCCCTCTATCCTAGTTCTGGGGAGGTCCTACGAGCAGTACTTC. The J gene is TRBJ2-7, the V gene TRBV10-3; perhaps TRBD2 as D (6 bases). With 2 bases removed from V and 1 base from J, the gap between germline ends came to 24 bases. The CDR3 is 19 amino acids. Germline V gives CDR1 ENHRY, CDR2 SYGVKD.

The chain recombines TRBV5-1 with TRBJ2-7; D not resolved. CDR1 and CDR2 from the germline V gene are SGHRS and YFSETQ. V lost 4 bases, J lost 2 bases, and 13 bases lay in between. CDR3 length equals 14 residues. The DNA for the CDR3 is TGCGCCAGCAGCCGAGTAGACTCCGCCTACGAGCAGTACTTC. Amino acid sequence: CASSRVDSAYEQYF.

This clone was found a few times. J is TRBJ1-4 and V is TRBV7-6; 10 bases agree with TRBD1. The junction had 6 bases not matched to a gene; V was cut back by 3 bases and J by 8 bases. The CDR3 is 15 residues long. Germline CDR1 reads SGHVS; CDR2 reads FNYEAQ. CDR3 loop: CASSLGTTGGEKLFF. The CDR3 DNA is TGTGCCAGCAGCTTGGGGACGACAGGGGGCGAAAAACTGTTTTTT.